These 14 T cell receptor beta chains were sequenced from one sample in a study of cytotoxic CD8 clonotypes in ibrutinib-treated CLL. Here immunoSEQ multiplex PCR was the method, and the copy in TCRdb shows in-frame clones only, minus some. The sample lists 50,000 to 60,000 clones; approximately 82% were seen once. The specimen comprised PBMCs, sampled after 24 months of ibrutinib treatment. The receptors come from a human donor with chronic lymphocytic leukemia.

The CDR3: CASSLTSGVNTGELFF. The CDR3 region has the DNA TGTGCCAGCAGCCTAACTAGCGGGGTGAACACCGGGGAGCTGTTTTTT. The chain uses TRBV14 and TRBJ2-2; 10 nucleotides match TRBD2. The CDR3 length is 16 residues. The V segment lost 4 bases and the J segment 1 base; nucleotides outside the gene matches: 3. CDR1 is SGHDN and CDR2 is FVKESK in the germline V gene. Drawing the rest from reference TRBV14 and TRBJ2-2, the complete variable domain is EAGVTQFPSHSVIEKGQTVTLRCDPISGHDNLYWYRRVMGKEIKFLLHFVKESKQDESGMPNNRFLAERTGGTYSTLKVQPAELEDSGVYFCASSLTSGVNTGELFFGEGSRLTVL.

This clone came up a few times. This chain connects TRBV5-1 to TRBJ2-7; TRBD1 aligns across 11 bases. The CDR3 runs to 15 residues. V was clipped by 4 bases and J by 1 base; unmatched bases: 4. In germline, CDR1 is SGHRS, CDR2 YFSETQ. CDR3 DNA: TGCGCCAGCAGCCCTGGACAGGGGGCTTCCTACGAGCAGTACTTC. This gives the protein CASSPGQGASYEQYF.

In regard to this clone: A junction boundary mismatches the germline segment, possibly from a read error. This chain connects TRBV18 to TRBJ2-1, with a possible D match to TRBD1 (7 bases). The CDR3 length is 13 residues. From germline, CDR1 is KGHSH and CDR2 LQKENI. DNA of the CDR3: TGTGCCAGCTCAACACCAGGGGGGAATGAGCAGTTCTTC. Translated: CASSTPGGNEQFF.

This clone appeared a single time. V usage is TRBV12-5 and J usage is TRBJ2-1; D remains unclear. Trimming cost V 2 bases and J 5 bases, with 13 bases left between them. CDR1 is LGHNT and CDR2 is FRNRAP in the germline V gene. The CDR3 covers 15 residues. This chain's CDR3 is CASGLTDSPNNEQFF. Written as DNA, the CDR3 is TGTGCTAGTGGTTTGACCGACTCACCCAACAATGAGCAGTTCTTC.

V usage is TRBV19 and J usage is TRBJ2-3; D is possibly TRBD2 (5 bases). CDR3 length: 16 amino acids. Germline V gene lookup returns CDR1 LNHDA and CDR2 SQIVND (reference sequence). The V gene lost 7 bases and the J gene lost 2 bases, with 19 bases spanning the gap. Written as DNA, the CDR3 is TGTGCCAGTAACGGAGGCGCTCGAAGGACCACAGATACGCAGTATTTT. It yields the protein CASNGGARRTTDTQYF.

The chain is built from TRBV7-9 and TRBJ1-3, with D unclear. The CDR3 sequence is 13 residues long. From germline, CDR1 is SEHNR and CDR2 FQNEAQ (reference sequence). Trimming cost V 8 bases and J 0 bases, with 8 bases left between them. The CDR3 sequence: CASATGSGNTIYF. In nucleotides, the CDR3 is TGTGCCAGCGCGACGGGCTCTGGAAACACCATATATTTT. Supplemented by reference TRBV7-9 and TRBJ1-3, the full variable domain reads DTGVSQNPRHKITKRGQNVTFRCDPISEHNRLYWYRQTLGQGPEFLTYFQNEAQLEKSRLLSDRFSAERPKGSFSTLEIQRTEQGDSAMYLCASATGSGNTIYFGEGSWLTVV.

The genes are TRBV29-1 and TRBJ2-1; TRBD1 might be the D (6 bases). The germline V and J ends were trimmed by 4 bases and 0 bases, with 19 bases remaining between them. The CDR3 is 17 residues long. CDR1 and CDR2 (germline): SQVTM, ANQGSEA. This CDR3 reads CSVVDRVEGVSYNEQFF. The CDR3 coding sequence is TGCAGCGTTGTGGACCGTGTAGAGGGGGTCTCCTACAATGAGCAGTTCTTC.

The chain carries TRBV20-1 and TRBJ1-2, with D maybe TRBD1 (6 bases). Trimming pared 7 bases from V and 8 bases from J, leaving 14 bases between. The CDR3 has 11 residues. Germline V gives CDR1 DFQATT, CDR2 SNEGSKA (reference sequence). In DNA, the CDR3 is TGCAGTGACCACAGGGCGGAAGGCTACACCTTC. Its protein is CSDHRAEGYTF.

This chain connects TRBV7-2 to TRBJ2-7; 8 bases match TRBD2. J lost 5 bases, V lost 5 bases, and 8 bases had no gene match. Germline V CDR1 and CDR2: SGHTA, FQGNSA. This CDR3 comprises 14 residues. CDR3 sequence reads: CASSPTAGEHEQYF. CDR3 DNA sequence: TGTGCCAGCAGCCCCACAGCGGGAGAACACGAGCAGTACTTC.

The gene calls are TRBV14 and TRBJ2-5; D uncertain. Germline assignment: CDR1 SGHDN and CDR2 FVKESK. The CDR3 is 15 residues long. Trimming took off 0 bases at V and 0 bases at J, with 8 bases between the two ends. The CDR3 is CASSQDAADQETQYF. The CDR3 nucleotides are TGTGCCAGCAGCCAAGACGCGGCAGACCAAGAGACCCAGTACTTC.

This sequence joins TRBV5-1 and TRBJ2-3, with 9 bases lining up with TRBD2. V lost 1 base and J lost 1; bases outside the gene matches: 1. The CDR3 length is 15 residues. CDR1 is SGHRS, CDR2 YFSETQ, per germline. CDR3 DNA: TGCGCCAGCAGCTTGTCTAGCGGGGGCACAGATACGCAGTATTTT. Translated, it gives CASSLSSGGTDTQYF.

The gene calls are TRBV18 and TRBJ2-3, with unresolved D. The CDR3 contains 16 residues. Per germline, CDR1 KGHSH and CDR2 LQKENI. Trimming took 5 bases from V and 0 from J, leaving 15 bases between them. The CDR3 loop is CASSTTSLTSTDTQYF. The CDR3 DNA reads TGTGCCAGCTCAACTACGAGTCTGACTAGCACAGATACGCAGTATTTT.

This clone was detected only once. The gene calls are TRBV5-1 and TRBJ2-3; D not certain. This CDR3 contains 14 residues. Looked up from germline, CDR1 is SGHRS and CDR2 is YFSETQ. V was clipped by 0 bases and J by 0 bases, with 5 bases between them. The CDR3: CASSLELSTDTQYF. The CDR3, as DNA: TGCGCCAGCAGCTTGGAACTTAGCACAGATACGCAGTATTTT.

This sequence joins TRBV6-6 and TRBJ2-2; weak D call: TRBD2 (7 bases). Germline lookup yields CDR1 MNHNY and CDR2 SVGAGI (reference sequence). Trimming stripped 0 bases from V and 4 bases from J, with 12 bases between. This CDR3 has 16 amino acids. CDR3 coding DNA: TGTGCCAGCAGTTACTCGCGGGGGCGGTCCACCGGGGAGCTGTTTTTT. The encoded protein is CASSYSRGRSTGELFF.